This entry lists 17 T cell receptor beta chains sequenced from one sample in a study of shared clonotypes between healthy human individuals. Sequencing used immunoSEQ multiplex PCR; TCRdb keeps in-frame clones, though not all of them. The table shows about a million clones, with roughly 80% occurring only once. The sample taken for sequencing was memory CD4+ T cells from PBMCs. The subset: CD45RA-negative fraction. Receptor source: a man younger than 30 in good health. Some clones in this sample may be carry-over from other donors' samples.

V and J are TRBV5-1 and TRBJ1-3, with unresolved D. Germline CDR1 and CDR2: SGHRS and YFSETQ. CDR3 length: 11 residues. With 6 bases removed from V and 3 bases from J, the gap between germline ends came to 4 bases. In DNA form, the CDR3 reads TGCGCCAGCATGGATGGAAACACCATATATTTT. This encodes CASMDGNTIYF.

The gene calls are TRBV2 and TRBJ1-4; TRBD1 is a possible D gene (6 bases). Germline V lookup: CDR1 SNHLY, CDR2 FYNNEI. The CDR3 spans 18 residues. V lost 0 bases to trimming and J lost 7 bases, with 21 bases between them. The CDR3 DNA sequence: TGTGCCAGCAGTGAAGCGCTTAGCGGGGCAGGGGTGTCTGAAAAACTGTTTTTT. Translation gives CASSEALSGAGVSEKLFF. Supplemented by reference TRBV2 and TRBJ1-4, the full variable domain reads EPEVTQTPSHQVTQMGQEVILRCVPISNHLYFYWYRQILGQKVEFLVSFYNNEISEKSEIFDDQFSVERPDGSNFTLKIRSTKLEDSAMYFCASSEALSGAGVSEKLFFGSGTQLSVL.

This clone was seen only once. J is TRBJ2-7 and V is TRBV11-3, with 7 bases matching TRBD2. In germline, CDR1 is SGHNT, CDR2 YENEEA. Trimming at V came to 5 bases and at J to 9 bases, leaving 7 bases not matched to a gene. The CDR3 contains 12 residues. The CDR3 nucleotides are TGTGCCAGCAGCCCCCCTGGGGGGGTGCAGTACTTC. It encodes CASSPPGGVQYF.

The chain has TRBV11-1 and TRBJ2-5; D might be TRBD2 (5 bases). The CDR3 extends over 16 amino acids. Per germline, CDR1 SGHAT and CDR2 FQDESV (reference sequence). Trimming left V 5 bases short and J 5 bases short, with 21 bases between. The CDR3 region is CASSPRKQRAGETQYF. For the CDR3, the DNA is TGTGCCAGCAGCCCACGGAAGCAGAGGGCGGGCGAGACCCAGTACTTC.

The genes are TRBV4-1 and TRBJ2-7; perhaps TRBD1 as D (5 bases). The CDR3 consists of 12 residues. The germline CDR1 and CDR2 sequences are MGHRA and YSYEKL. Trimming took 3 bases from V and 12 from J, leaving 15 bases between them. The CDR3 protein is CASSQEDSLAYF. In DNA form, the CDR3 reads TGCGCCAGCAGCCAGGAAGACAGCTTGGCGTACTTC.

The chain employs TRBV10-3 and TRBJ2-2; TRBD1 matches 11 bases. Trimming cost V 11 bases and J 4 bases; bases outside gene matches: 6. From germline, CDR1 is ENHRY and CDR2 SYGVKD. The CDR3 has 14 amino acids. As DNA, the CDR3 is TGTGCCGCAACCGGGACAGGGGGCACCGGGGAGCTGTTTTTT. It encodes CAATGTGGTGELFF.

This clone appeared once. DNA for the CDR3: TGTGCCAGCAGCTTCGACAGGGGGAACTATGGCTACACCTTC. This sequence encodes CASSFDRGNYGYTF. This chain joins TRBV7-9 and TRBJ1-2; TRBD1 matches 9 bases. CDR3 length: 14 residues. The trim removed 3 bases at V and 2 bases at J, leaving 1 base unmatched. Germline CDR1 and CDR2: SEHNR and FQNEAQ (reference sequence).

The chain combines TRBV6-1 with TRBJ2-5, with 7 bases lining up with TRBD1. The CDR3 loop spans 14 amino acids. Trimming removed 7 bases from V and 3 bases from J; junction bases left unmatched: 8. Per germline, CDR1 MNHNS and CDR2 SASEGT. This chain's CDR3 is CASTDVDREETQYF. DNA for the CDR3: TGTGCCAGCACCGATGTTGACAGGGAAGAGACCCAGTACTTC.

The rearrangement joins TRBV7-9 to TRBJ2-7; D not certain. There are 12 residues in the CDR3. Per the germline V gene, CDR1 is SEHNR and CDR2 is FQNEAQ (reference sequence). Trimming took off 8 bases at V and 4 bases at J, with 12 bases between the two ends. The CDR3 protein is CASGELGYEQYF. CDR3 bases: TGTGCCAGCGGAGAGCTAGGGTACGAGCAGTACTTC.

This chain connects TRBV6-1 to TRBJ2-6; TRBD1 matches 10 bases. V lost 10 bases and J lost 4; bases outside the gene matches: 7. CDR1 MNHNS and CDR2 SASEGT come from the germline V gene. This CDR3 contains 15 residues. The CDR3 sequence is CAIDRGRTGANVLTF. CDR3 DNA sequence: TGTGCCATCGACAGGGGGCGAACAGGGGCCAACGTCCTGACTTTC.

The V gene is TRBV29-1, the J gene TRBJ2-3, with D hard to call. The V gene's germline CDR1 is SQVTM and CDR2 ANQGSEA. Trimming cost V 7 bases and J 0 bases, with 8 bases left between them. CDR3 length equals 12 residues. This CDR3 reads CSGLESTDTQYF. CDR3 nucleotide sequence: TGCAGCGGTTTAGAGAGCACAGATACGCAGTATTTT.

This clone was counted between two and nine times. The rearrangement links TRBV9 to TRBJ1-1, with D maybe TRBD1 (6 bases). V was cut by 5 bases and J by 1 base, with 12 bases left in between. This CDR3 is 14 amino acids long. Germline CDR1 reads SGDLS; CDR2 reads YYNGEE. Here the CDR3 reads CASSPRTENTEAFF. The DNA for the CDR3 is TGTGCCAGCAGTCCTCGGACAGAGAACACTGAAGCTTTCTTT. The entire variable domain, with the rest obtained from reference TRBV9 and TRBJ1-1, is as follows: DSGVTQTPKHLITATGQRVTLRCSPRSGDLSVYWYQQSLDQGLQFLIQYYNGEERAKGNILERFSAQQFPDLHSELNLSSLELGDSALYFCASSPRTENTEAFFGQGTRLTVV.

This clone was detected once. The gene calls are TRBV27 and TRBJ1-2; D is possibly TRBD1 (6 bases). Germline CDR1 is MNHEY and CDR2 is SMNVEV (reference sequence). The CDR3 loop spans 14 amino acids. Trimming shortened V by 2 bases and J by 6 bases, and 13 bases separated the two germline ends. CDR3 region: CASSLRDNRDGYTF. The CDR3 DNA sequence: TGTGCCAGCAGTTTAAGGGACAACCGGGATGGCTACACCTTC.

Comments on this clone: A much bigger clone sits one base away, suggesting this may be a read error. The chain recombines TRBV11-3 with TRBJ1-1; D is unclear. CDR1 is SGHNT, CDR2 YENEEA, per germline. This CDR3 is 13 amino acids long. CDR3 sequence (DNA): TGTGCCAGCAGCCCCTTCGGAGGAACTGAAGTTTTCTTT. This codes for CASSPFGGTEVFF.

This clone was seen more than once but under ten times. The chain employs TRBV5-1 and TRBJ1-3; no reliable D call. Trimming left V 0 bases short and J 1 base short, with 8 bases between. The CDR3 is 15 residues long. Germline V gene data show CDR1 as SGHRS and CDR2 as YFSETQ. The CDR3 sequence is CASSLDSGSGNTIYF. The DNA for the CDR3 is TGCGCCAGCAGCTTGGACTCGGGATCTGGAAACACCATATATTTT.

The gene calls are TRBV2 and TRBJ2-7; 7 bases map to TRBD1. V was clipped by 6 bases and J by 1 base; unmatched bases: 3. Germline V lookup: CDR1 SNHLY, CDR2 FYNNEI. CDR3 size: 13 residues. CDR3 protein: CASRSDRSYEQYF. DNA of the CDR3: TGTGCCAGCAGGTCGGACAGGTCCTACGAGCAGTACTTC.

The sample holds one count of this clone. The V gene is TRBV7-8, the J gene TRBJ2-7; unclear D gene. Germline values: CDR1 SGHVS, CDR2 FQNEAQ. With 0 bases removed from V and 0 bases from J, the gap between germline ends came to 9 bases. The CDR3 totals 15 residues. The CDR3 here is CASSLAAQSSYEQYF. In DNA, the CDR3 is TGTGCCAGCAGCTTAGCGGCACAGAGCTCCTACGAGCAGTACTTC.